This T cell receptor (beta chain) is from a study of cytomegalovirus exposure and HLA in healthy donors (TCRdb year 2017). In the study overall: An earlier analysis of 587 of the donors reported 276 Gb of sequence data and 95 million to 140 million unique TCR beta sequences obtained from around 180 million T cells. Class I and class II HLA loci were covered by the typing at four-digit resolution. Across 398 genotyped donors of the cohort, an average of roughly 230,000 unique TCR beta nucleotide sequences per donor were sequenced, and approximately 19% of those sequences were non-productive. To decide whether each TCR beta V gene segment behaved as functional or pseudogenic, an earlier analysis of some 600 of the donors relied on high-throughput TCR beta sequencing. In the later analysis, no new phenotypic data were used to find candidate immune exposures; instead, reliance was placed on TCR beta sequences and their occurrence across donors. Of the roughly 400 genotyped donors, 65% to 90% fell in the genetic ancestry cluster associated with self-reported Caucasian donors. Four to six DR-DQ haplotypes were handled as single units for association and clustering, since linkage in the cohort was strong. In a later genetic analysis, genome-wide SNP genotypes for about 55% of the roughly 700 donors were used, and that subset was treated as a discovery cohort. To predict cytomegalovirus infection status, the study brought together high-throughput TCR immunosequencing, statistical association of individual TCRs with disease status, and machine learning. Besides the first cohort of more than 650 subjects, a separate validation cohort made up of some 110 different subjects was used. The number of donors typed differed by locus, with about 629-630 for A, B, C, DRB1 and DQB1, around 520 for DQA1, some 570 for DPA1, and roughly 450 for DPB1. An early release that covered some 640 HLA-typed donors contained about 300 gigabases of sequencing data and tens of millions of unique TCR sequences. The T cell repertoires of 700 or so subjects were profiled by immunosequencing and related to cytomegalovirus serostatus. All discovery cohort repertoires had been generated on a single sequencing platform. Alongside the repertoire data, information on donor age, sex, ethnicity and CMV serostatus was compiled. The aim of the study was to test whether cataloging public T cell receptors could identify signatures of past pathogen exposure. In a later analysis, previously published TCR beta repertoires from about 640 donors were re-analyzed and high-resolution HLA genotyping was added so that TCR occurrence patterns could be studied.

Preparation of the library involved the immunoSEQ multiplex PCR assay. For the multiplex PCR, a mixture combining 60 forward primers for TCR Vbeta segments and 13 reverse primers for TCR Jbeta segments was used. The CDR3 region of rearranged TCR beta genes was amplified from genomic DNA with a multiplex PCR assay. Amplified TCR beta libraries were sequenced as 87-base-pair reads on the Illumina HiSeq System. Under the source paper's analysis protocol: Across the 500 to 700 repertoires, a later analysis counted approximately 83 million unique TCR beta chains, roughly 11 million of which were shared by at least two donors. A nearest-neighbor algorithm error-corrected the raw reads and collapsed the reads into unique sequences, merging closely related sequences to remove PCR and sequencing errors. Alignment of CDR3 sequences to IMGT reference sequences was used to assign V, D and J gene segments. Each retained sequence needed at least a six-nucleotide match to both a V gene segment and a J gene segment. Rearrangements were called productive when the CDR3 lacked stop codons and stayed in frame with V and J; all others were non-productive. CDR3 was defined by IMGT convention, running from the second conserved V-encoded cysteine to the conserved J-encoded phenylalanine. The earlier analysis of 550 to 650 of the donors excluded any sequence lacking an unambiguous match to a single V gene segment. An earlier analysis of fewer than 750 of the donors called V segments functional above 56.7% productive rearrangements and segregating when the between-donor standard deviation exceeded 5%. A statistical classification framework was developed to diagnose cytomegalovirus status using the catalog of TCR beta chain sequences. V and J gene assignment, in a later analysis, came from comparing TCR nucleotide sequences with IMGT/GENE-DB human TR gene sequences. Using the TCRdist pipeline, a later analysis assigned CDR3 sequences along with most-parsimonious VDJ recombination scenarios. In a later analysis, each TCR beta chain was defined by its CDR3 amino acid sequence together with its V-gene family, and reads without a unique V-gene family were excluded. To address suspected cross-contamination and a sequencing artifact, a later analysis removed a few hundred highly shared, low-generation-probability nucleotide sequences. In a later analysis, a clonal expansion index was calculated for each public chain from normalized within-repertoire ranks of inferred template counts. In a later analysis, generation probabilities were computed with a VDJ recombination model fitted to out-of-frame rearrangements, and the resulting probabilities were checked against IGoR. Hypergeometric tests were used in a later analysis to score TCR-TCR, TCR-HLA and TCR-CMV co-occurrence, with a repertoire-size bias correction applied to the TCR pairs. False discovery rates were estimated in a later analysis by permuting HLA or CMV assignments 20 times. In a later analysis, co-occurring TCRs were grouped using DBSCAN, and TCRdist sequence similarity was added for clustering within HLA-allele-positive subsets. Repertoires with fewer than 30,000 or more than 120,000 public chains were left out of co-occurrence clustering, as were five repertoires with anomalous nucleotide sharing. TCRdb took this table from immuneACCESS and kept in-frame rearrangements with V and J called. Such tables lack part of the clones; where checked against another copy, unresolved V genes explain under half of the gap, and the rest is unexplained. For V, J and clone size, that table is used; D and trimming come from the DNA. Counted in this sample were 100,000 to 140,000 clones; over 70% of them appeared once. Jointly, the top ten make up about 2.2% of the sample.

A distance of 6 bases separates the germline ends of V and J, which lose 2 bases and 1 base respectively. From its cysteine to its phenylalanine, the CDR3 spans 13 amino acids. Only the CDR3 part of the read is kept: 39 bases, read in frame from the first base. Based on the germline V gene, the CDR1 and CDR2 sequences are LGHNA and YNFKEQ. The cohort comprised around 690 healthy bone marrow donors. At the time of sampling, all cohort members were nominally healthy, though unrecorded immune exposures were likely present. The donor was CMV seronegative and was included in the group of hundreds of seronegative cohort members. A peripheral blood sample was provided by each donor, and peripheral blood mononuclear cells were used for TCR beta sequencing. Genomic DNA extraction from the blood cell samples was performed with the Qiagen DNeasy Blood Extraction Kit. The investigation overall reported the following: In vitro tests confirmed that a few of the cytomegalovirus-associated TCR beta chains recognize cytomegalovirus antigens. A further reported finding was that TCR beta sequences accurately predicted the HLA-A and HLA-B alleles for most subjects in the first cohort. According to a later genetic analysis, donors in an Asian-associated ancestry cluster had fewer N-insertions in productive TCRs than the roughly 670-donor mean. CMV serostatus was the only immune exposure information available for the cohort. An association between a missense DCLRE1C variant and V-gene and J-gene trimming of TCR beta chains was found in a later genetic analysis and replicated in an independent cohort. The study listed 164 TCR beta chains as associated with cytomegalovirus. Most CMV-associated TCR beta chains appeared to be HLA-restricted in a later analysis, and the HLA associations seemed to be driven largely by CMV exposure. A cluster of highly shared sequence variants was judged likely to be a technical artifact of the sequencing pipeline. A later analysis found that TCR association rates varied across HLA loci, with DRB1 alleles showing the most associated TCRs and HLA-C alleles the fewest. In this cohort, only TCR beta chains were sequenced, and detectable features were limited by the absence of alpha or paired-chain data. The authors suggested that the approach could potentially be extended to other disease states and immunological phenotypes. In both the original and validation cohorts, the classifier was reported to diagnose cytomegalovirus status with high specificity and sensitivity. Broadly in line with IMGT annotations, most TCR beta V segments showed up in productive rearrangements about 87% or about 30% of the time in an earlier analysis of around 600 of the donors. Presence/absence analyses assumed roughly uniform sequencing depth across donors, an assumption that may not hold. Some IMGT-functional V segments, including TRBV6-2 and TRBV6-3, could not be told apart with the 87-base-pair reads, so those segments were excluded. While some public TCRs were present in many individuals, most TCR sequences turned up only very rarely across donors. Roughly 15 rarely observed V segments, including chromosome 9 orphons, were excluded from the earlier analysis of just under 600 of the donors because counts were too low. Specific HLA alleles were associated with over 15,000 TCR beta sequences at a false discovery rate of 0.05 in a later analysis. A later analysis reported that several top co-occurrence clusters appeared linked to parvovirus B19, influenza, CMV and Epstein-Barr virus. When HLA alleles, especially DR and DQ, strongly co-occurred, attributing TCR associations to individual alleles was difficult. A later analysis found that HLA-associated TCR beta chains were more clonally expanded and had lower generation probabilities than equally common non-associated chains. Because HLA typing was missing for some donors at each locus, association tests included only the typed subset. Correlated functional status among segregating V segments might be attributable to linkage disequilibrium, but an unknown experimental factor could not be ruled out.

In regard to this clone: The target of this receptor is not known. It has no much larger one-base neighbor in the sample; base qualities were not kept.

This receptor was identified in a man younger than 40 in good health and CMV-seronegative. Specimen: PBMCs. The rearrangement joined TRBV4-2 to TRBJ2-7; the D gene is perhaps TRBD2, from 5 matching bases. CDR3 loop: CASSQRESYEQYF. The bases read TGTGCCAGCAGCCAAAGGGAGTCCTACGAGCAGTACTTC.